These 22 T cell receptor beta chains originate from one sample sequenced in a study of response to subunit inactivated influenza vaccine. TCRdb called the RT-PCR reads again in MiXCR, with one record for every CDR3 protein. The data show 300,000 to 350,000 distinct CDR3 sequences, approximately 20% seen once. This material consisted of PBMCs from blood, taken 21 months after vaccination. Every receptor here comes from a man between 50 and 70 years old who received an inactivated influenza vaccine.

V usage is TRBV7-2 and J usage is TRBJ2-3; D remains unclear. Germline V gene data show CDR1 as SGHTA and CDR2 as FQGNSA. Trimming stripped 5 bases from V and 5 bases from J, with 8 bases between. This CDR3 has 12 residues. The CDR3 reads CASSRVQDTQYF. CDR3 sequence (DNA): TGTGCCAGCAGCAGGGTACAAGATACGCAGTATTTT. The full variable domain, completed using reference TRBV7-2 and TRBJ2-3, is GAGVSQSPSNKVTEKGKDVELRCDPISGHTALYWYRQSLGQGLEFLIYFQGNSAPDKSGLPSDRFSAERTGGSVSTLTIQRTQQEDSAVYLCASSRVQDTQYFGPGTRLTVL.

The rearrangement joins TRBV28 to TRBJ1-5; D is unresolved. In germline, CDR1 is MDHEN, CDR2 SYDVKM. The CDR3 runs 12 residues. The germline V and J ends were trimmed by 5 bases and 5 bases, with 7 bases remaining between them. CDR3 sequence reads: CASSARYQPQHF. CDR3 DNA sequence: TGTGCCAGCAGTGCCCGGTATCAGCCCCAGCATTTT. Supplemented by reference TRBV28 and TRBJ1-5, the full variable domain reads DVKVTQSSRYLVKRTGEKVFLECVQDMDHENMFWYRQDPGLGLRLIYFSYDVKMKEKGDIPEGYSVSREKKERFSLILESASTNQTSMYLCASSARYQPQHFGDGTRLSIL.

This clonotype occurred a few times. Here the CDR3 reads CASSYEDRGSNQPQHF. As DNA, the CDR3 is TGTGCCAGCAGTTATGAGGACAGGGGTAGCAATCAGCCCCAGCATTTT. The rearrangement links TRBV6-2 or TRBV6-3 to TRBJ1-5, with 9 bases aligning to TRBD1. The germline CDR1 and CDR2 sequences are MNHEY and SVGEGT. The junction had 3 bases not matched to a gene; V was cut back by 3 bases and J by 0 bases. The CDR3 loop spans 16 amino acids.

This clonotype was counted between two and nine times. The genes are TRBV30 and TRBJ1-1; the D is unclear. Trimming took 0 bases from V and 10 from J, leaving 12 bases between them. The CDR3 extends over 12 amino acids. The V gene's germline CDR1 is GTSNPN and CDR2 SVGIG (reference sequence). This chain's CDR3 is CAWSVPGVVAFF. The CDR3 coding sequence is TGTGCCTGGAGTGTACCTGGGGTGGTAGCTTTCTTT.

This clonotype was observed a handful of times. Written as DNA, the CDR3 is TGTGCCAGCAGTCCGAGGGACGGGAACACTGAAGCTTTCTTT. Translation gives CASSPRDGNTEAFF. The rearrangement links TRBV12-3 or TRBV12-4 to TRBJ1-1; possibly TRBD1 for D (5 bases). The CDR3 runs to 14 residues. Trimming removed 5 bases from V and 1 base from J, with 11 bases in between.

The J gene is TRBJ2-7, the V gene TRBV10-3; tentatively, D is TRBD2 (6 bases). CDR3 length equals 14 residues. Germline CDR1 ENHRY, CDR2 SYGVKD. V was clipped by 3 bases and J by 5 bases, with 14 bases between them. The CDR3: CAISDPSGLNEQYF. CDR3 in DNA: TGTGCCATCAGTGATCCAAGCGGGCTAAACGAGCAGTACTTC.

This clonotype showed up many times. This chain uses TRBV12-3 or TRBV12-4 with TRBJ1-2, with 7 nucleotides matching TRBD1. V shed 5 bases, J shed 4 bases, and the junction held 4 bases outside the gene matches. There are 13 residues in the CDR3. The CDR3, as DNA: TGTGCCAGCAGTCTGGGACAGCTCTATGGCTACACCTTC. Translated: CASSLGQLYGYTF.

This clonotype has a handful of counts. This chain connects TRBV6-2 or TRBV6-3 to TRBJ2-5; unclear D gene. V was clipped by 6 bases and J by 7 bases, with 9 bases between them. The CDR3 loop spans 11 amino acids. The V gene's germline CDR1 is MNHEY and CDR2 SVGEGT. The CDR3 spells CASSQTGTQYF. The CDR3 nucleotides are TGTGCCAGCAGCCAGACCGGGACCCAGTACTTC.

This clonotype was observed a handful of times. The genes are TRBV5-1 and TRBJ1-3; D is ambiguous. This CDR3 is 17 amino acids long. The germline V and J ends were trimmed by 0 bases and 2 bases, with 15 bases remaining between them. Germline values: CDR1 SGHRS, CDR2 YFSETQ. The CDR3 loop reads CASSLGPYQDPGNTIYF. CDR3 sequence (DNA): TGCGCCAGCAGCTTGGGTCCTTATCAGGACCCTGGAAACACCATATATTTT.

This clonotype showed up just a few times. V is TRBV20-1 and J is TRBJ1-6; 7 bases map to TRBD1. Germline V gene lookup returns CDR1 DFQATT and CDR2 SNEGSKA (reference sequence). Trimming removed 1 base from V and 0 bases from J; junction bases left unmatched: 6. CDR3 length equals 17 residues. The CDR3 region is CSARGPGGGSYNSPLHF. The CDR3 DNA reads TGCAGTGCTAGAGGCCCAGGGGGTGGCTCCTATAATTCACCCCTCCACTTT.

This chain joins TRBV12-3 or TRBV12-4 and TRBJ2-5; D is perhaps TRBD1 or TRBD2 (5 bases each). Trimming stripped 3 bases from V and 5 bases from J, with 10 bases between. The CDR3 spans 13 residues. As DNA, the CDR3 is TGTGCCAGCAGTTTTAGGGGCGGGGAGACCCAGTACTTC. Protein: CASSFRGGETQYF.

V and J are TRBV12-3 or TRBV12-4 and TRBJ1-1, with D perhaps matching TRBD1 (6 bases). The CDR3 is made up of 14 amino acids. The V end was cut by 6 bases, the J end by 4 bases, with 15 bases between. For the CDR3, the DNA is TGTGCCAGCAGCCCCGGGGACACATCCACTGAAGCTTTCTTT. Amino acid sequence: CASSPGDTSTEAFF.

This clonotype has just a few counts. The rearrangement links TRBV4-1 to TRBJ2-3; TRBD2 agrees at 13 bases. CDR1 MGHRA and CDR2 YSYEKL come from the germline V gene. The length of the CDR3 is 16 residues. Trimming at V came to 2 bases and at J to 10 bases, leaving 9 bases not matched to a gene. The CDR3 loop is CASSQTGTSGAWPQYF. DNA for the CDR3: TGCGCCAGCAGCCAAACCGGGACTAGCGGGGCCTGGCCGCAGTATTTT.

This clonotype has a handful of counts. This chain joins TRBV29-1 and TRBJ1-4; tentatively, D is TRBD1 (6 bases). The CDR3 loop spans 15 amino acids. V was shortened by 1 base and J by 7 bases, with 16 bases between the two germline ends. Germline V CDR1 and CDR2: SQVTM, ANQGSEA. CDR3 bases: TGCAGCGTTGAAGCCCGCCAGGGGATAGGTGAAAAACTGTTTTTT. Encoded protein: CSVEARQGIGEKLFF.

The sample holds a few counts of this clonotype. The chain's CDR3 is CASSQRTARYNEQFF. For the CDR3, the DNA is TGTGCCAGCAGCCAACGGACGGCCCGATACAATGAGCAGTTCTTC. The chain couples TRBV3-1 to TRBJ2-1; D not certain. CDR3 length equals 15 residues. Trimming removed 2 bases at V and 4 bases at J, with 12 bases between. In germline, CDR1 is LGHDT, CDR2 YNNKEL (reference sequence).

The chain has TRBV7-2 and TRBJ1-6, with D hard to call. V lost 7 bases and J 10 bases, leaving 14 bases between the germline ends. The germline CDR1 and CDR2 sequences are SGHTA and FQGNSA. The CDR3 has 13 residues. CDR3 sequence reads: CASTTQLGSPLHF. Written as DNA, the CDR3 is TGTGCCAGCACTACACAACTTGGGTCACCCCTCCACTTT.

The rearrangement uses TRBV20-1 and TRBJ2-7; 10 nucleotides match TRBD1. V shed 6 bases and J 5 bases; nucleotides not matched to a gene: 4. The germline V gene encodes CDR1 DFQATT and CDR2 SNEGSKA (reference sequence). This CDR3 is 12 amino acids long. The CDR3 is CSAWDRGHEQYF. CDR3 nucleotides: TGCAGTGCCTGGGACAGGGGCCACGAGCAGTACTTC.

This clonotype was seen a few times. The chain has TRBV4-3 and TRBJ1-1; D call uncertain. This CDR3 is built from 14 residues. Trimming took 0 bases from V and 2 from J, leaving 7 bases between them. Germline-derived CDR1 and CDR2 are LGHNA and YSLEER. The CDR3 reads CASSQDTSNTEAFF. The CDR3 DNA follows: TGCGCCAGCAGCCAAGATACGAGCAACACTGAAGCTTTCTTT.

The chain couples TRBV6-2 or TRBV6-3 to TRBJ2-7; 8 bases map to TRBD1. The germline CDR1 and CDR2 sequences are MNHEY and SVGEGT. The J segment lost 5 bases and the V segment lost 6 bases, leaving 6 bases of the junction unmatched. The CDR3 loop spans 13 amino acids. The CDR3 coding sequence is TGTGCCAGCAGGCCGGACAGGGCCCACGAGCAGTACTTC. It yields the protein CASRPDRAHEQYF.

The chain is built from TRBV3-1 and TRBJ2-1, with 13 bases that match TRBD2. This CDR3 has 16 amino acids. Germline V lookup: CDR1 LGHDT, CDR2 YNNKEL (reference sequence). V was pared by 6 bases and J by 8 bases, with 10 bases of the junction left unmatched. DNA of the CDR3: TGTGCCAGCAGTCCTCTGACTAGCGGGGGGATCTATGAGCAGTTCTTC. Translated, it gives CASSPLTSGGIYEQFF.

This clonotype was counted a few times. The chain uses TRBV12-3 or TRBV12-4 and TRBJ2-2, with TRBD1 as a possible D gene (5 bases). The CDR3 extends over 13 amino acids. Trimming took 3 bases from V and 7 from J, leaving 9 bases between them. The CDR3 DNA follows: TGTGCCAGCAGTTTTAGGGGTGGCGGGGAGCTGTTTTTT. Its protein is CASSFRGGGELFF.

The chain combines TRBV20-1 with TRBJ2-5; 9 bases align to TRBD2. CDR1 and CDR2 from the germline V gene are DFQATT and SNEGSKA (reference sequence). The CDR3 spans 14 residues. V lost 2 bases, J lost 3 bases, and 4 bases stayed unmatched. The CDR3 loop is CSARRASGEETQYF. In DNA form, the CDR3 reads TGCAGTGCTAGAAGGGCTAGCGGGGAAGAGACCCAGTACTTC.